This T cell receptor (beta chain) was recovered during a study of T cells in Graves' hyperthyroidism and ophthalmopathy. Study results and limitations: In validation, the model predicted ophthalmopathy. These predictions came a median about 6.8 months before onset. Appearing also in blood were most of the thyroid clonotypes expanded above 0.001. Stable hyperthyroidism was told apart from ophthalmopathy by a model built on 13 V-J features.

A remark on this clonotype: What it binds is not known.

The germline V gene has CDR1 WSHSY and CDR2 SAAADI. V shed 8 bases and J shed 1 base, with 17 bases lying between them. This CDR3 spans 15 amino acids. Exclusion of a patient resulted from uncontrolled infection, other autoimmune disease, pregnancy or lactation. Using RNA transcripts as the source, TCR beta CDR3 regions were amplified. The primer set for the first-round RT-PCR of the TCR CDR3 was HTBI. TCRdb reanalysed the multiplex PCR reads using MiXCR and keeps one entry per CDR3 protein. The table has about 600,000 distinct CDR3 sequences, about 15% seen once. Sequenced: blood. This chain links TRBV10-2 with TRBJ1-1, with TRBD1 as a possible D gene (6 bases). The clonotype comes from a woman aged 50 to 65 with Graves' ophthalmopathy. For the CDR3, the DNA is TGCGCCAGCGTCAGAACCGGGACATCGAACACTGAAGCTTTCTTT. This gives the protein CASVRTGTSNTEAFF.